This TCR beta chain comes out of a study of T cells expressing NK-cell markers. On the study more broadly: Within the sequenced cohort of eight donors, seven exhibited HCMV seropositivity and one was seronegative.

Each CDR3 protein gets one entry in TCRdb, which reprocessed the 5' RACE reads and gives no DNA. This sample's table reports approximately 170,000 distinct CDR3 sequences. The CDR3 spans 15 residues. CDR1 is DFQATT and CDR2 is SNEGSKA in the germline V gene (reference sequence). As regards this clonotype: Its antigen remains unknown.

Study-level findings and limits: The CD3+CD56-NKG2C+ fraction of several donors was likewise dominated by these clonotypes.

The V gene is TRBV20-1, the J gene TRBJ2-3; TCRdb's D call of TRBD1 is untestable without DNA. The TCR comes from a man between 18 and 69 years old in good health. What was sequenced was blood T cells: a sorted CD56 or NKG2C T cell subset, CD4+ or CD8+ T cells, or bulk PBMC T cells (not recorded which). The CDR3 region is CSARDGTGLIDTQYF.